These T cell receptor beta chains were read from a single sample in a study of cytomegalovirus exposure and HLA in healthy donors. Some clones are missing from TCRdb's copy, which holds only in-frame ones; the method was immunoSEQ multiplex PCR. Among fewer than 250,000 clones listed, around 78% were seen once. The sample consisted of PBMCs. The receptor source for this set is a woman aged 18-29 years in good health and CMV-seronegative. CDR3s include the opening cysteine and the closing phenylalanine or tryptophan. The order of the fields is J gene, clone size, V gene, D gene, CDR3 DNA, CDR3 protein. The D gene is left open where the match is weak. Clone size appears in some rows only: once, few, many, or a class for an expanded clone.

>TRBJ1-2|once|TRBV27|TRBD1
TGTGCCAGCAGTTTAAGGAGGACAGGGAATGGCTACACCTTC
CASSLRRTGNGYTF
>TRBJ2-6|once|TRBV28|.
TGTGCCAGCAGTCTTCTAACTGGGGCCAACGTCCTGACTTTC
CASSLLTGANVLTF
>TRBJ2-7|.|TRBV2|.
TGTGCCAGCACTCCGGAAAATCGTGGGGGGTCGGGCGAGCAGTACTTC
CASTPENRGGSGEQYF
>TRBJ2-3|.|TRBV28|TRBD1
TGTGCCAGCAGTGGGACAGGGGCTGATACGCAGTATTTT
CASSGTGADTQYF
>TRBJ2-1|.|TRBV30|TRBD2
TGTGCCTACCCGGGCGCGGGGGGGCGCGAGCAGTTCTTC
CAYPGAGGREQFF
>TRBJ2-2|.|TRBV9|TRBD2
TGTGCCAGCAGCGGGGAGCGGGAATGGATCGGGGAGCTGTTTTTT
CASSGEREWIGELFF
>TRBJ1-1|.|TRBV2|.
TGTGCCAGCAGTCAGCAGGGAAACACTGAAGCTTTCTTT
CASSQQGNTEAFF
>TRBJ1-1|.|TRBV5-1|.
TGCGCCAGCAGCTGGGGACATTCGAACACTGAAGCTTTCTTT
CASSWGHSNTEAFF
>TRBJ1-3|.|TRBV27|.
TGTGCCAGCAGTTTAGCAGGGGTCTCTGGAAACACCATATATTTT
CASSLAGVSGNTIYF
>TRBJ2-7|.|TRBV15|.
TGTGCCACCAGCAACCAGGCCACCTACGAGCAGTACTTC
CATSNQATYEQYF